This T cell receptor beta chain was recovered during a study of CD8 T cells in Susac syndrome. It was with random hexamers that roughly 0.45 to 1 ug RNA was reverse transcribed. Each CDR3 protein gets one entry after TCRdb re-called the immunoSEQ multiplex PCR reads with MiXCR. This repertoire shows approximately 260,000 distinct CDR3 sequences, 96% found once; its top ten account for around 0.1%. V lost 7 bases, J lost 2 bases, and 14 bases lay in between. Per germline, CDR1 MDHEN and CDR2 SYDVKM. The CDR3 is 14 residues long. The gene calls are TRBV28 and TRBJ1-1; D uncertain. This TCR came from a human donor with Susac syndrome. Specimen: CD4+ T cells from PBMCs. Here the CDR3 reads CASTKLGFNTEAFF. The CDR3 DNA is TGTGCCAGCACCAAATTGGGGTTTAACACTGAAGCTTTCTTT.